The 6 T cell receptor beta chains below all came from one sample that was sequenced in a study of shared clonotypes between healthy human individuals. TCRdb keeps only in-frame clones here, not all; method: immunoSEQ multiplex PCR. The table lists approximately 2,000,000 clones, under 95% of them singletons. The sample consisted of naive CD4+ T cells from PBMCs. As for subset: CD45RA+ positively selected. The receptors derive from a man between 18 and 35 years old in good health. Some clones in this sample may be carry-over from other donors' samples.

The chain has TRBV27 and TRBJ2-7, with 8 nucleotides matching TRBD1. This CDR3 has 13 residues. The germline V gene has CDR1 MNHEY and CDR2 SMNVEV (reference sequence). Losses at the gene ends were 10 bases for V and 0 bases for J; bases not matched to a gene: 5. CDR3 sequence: CANEDRDSYEQYF. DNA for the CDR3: TGTGCCAACGAGGACAGGGACTCCTACGAGCAGTACTTC.

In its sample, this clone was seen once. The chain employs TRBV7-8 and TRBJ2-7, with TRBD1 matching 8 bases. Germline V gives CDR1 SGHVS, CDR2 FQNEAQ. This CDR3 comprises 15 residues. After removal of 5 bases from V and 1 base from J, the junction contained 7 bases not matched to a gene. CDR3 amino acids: CASSPDRVSSYEQYF. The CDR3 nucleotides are TGTGCCAGCAGCCCGGACAGGGTCTCGTCCTACGAGCAGTACTTC.

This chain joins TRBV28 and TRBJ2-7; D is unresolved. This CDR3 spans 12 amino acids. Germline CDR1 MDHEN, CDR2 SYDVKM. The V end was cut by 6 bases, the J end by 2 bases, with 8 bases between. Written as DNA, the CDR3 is TGTGCCAGCAGGACTCCGACCTACGAGCAGTACTTC. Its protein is CASRTPTYEQYF.

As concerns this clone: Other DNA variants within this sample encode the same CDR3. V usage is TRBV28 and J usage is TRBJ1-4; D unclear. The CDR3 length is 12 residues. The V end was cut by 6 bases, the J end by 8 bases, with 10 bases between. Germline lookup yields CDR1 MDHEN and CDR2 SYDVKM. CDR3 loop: CASRSGGEKLFF. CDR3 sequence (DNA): TGTGCCAGCAGGTCGGGCGGGGAAAAACTGTTTTTT.

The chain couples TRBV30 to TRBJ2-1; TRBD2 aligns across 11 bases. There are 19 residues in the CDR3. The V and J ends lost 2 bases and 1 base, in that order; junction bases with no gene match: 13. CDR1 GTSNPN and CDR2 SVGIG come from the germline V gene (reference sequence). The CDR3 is CAWSPAGTSGRGSYNEQFF. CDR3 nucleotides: TGTGCCTGGAGTCCCGCCGGGACTAGCGGTAGGGGGTCCTACAATGAGCAGTTCTTC.

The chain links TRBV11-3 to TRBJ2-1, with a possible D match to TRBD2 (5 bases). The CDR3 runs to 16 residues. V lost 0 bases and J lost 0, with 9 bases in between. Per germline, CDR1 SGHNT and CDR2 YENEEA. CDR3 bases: TGTGCCAGCAGCTTAGATAATAGCGTCTCCTACAATGAGCAGTTCTTC. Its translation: CASSLDNSVSYNEQFF.